This TCR beta chain was sequenced in a study of a mutant IDH1 vaccine in newly diagnosed glioma. Study-wide context: Vaccination began 4-6 weeks post radiotherapy alone, or with temozolomide cycles. Standard pretreatment was either radiotherapy, temozolomide, or, for most, radiochemotherapy with temozolomide.

The CDR3 is 12 amino acids. The V end lost 0 bases, the J end lost 12 bases, and 7 bases lay between the germline ends. Germline V CDR1 and CDR2: SGHDT, YYEEEE. Concerning this clone: Its antigen remains unidentified.

Time point defined: week 47, end of study. Vaccinated patients received 300 ug of mutant IDH1 20-mer peptide per dose, with topical imiquimod. Vaccinations, eight in total, occurred in weeks 1, 3, 5, 7, 11, 15, 19, 23. New WHO grade 3 or 4 IDH1-mutant, ATRX-lost astrocytomas were present in all donors. Method: immunoSEQ multiplex PCR; TCRdb's copy keeps in-frame clones and lacks some. The table includes some 49,000 clones, around 80% detected once. This TCR was recovered from a woman in her 40s with glioma. Some clones in this sample may be carry-over from other donors' samples. The chain links TRBV5-6 to TRBJ1-6, with D possibly TRBD1 on 6 matching bases. Sample: PBMCs, taken from a glioma patient whose treatment included an IDH1 peptide vaccine. CDR3 protein: CASSLGGQPLHF. CDR3 in DNA: TGTGCCAGCAGCTTGGGGGGGCAACCCCTCCACTTT. Filled out from reference TRBV5-6 and TRBJ1-6, the complete variable domain reads DAGVTQSPTHLIKTRGQQVTLRCSPKSGHDTVSWYQQALGQGPQFIFQYYEEEERQRGNFPDRFSGHQFPNYSSELNVNALLLGDSALYLCASSLGGQPLHFGNGTRLTVT.